One and the same sample provided the 4 T cell receptor beta chains below, sequenced in a study of a mutant IDH1 vaccine in newly diagnosed glioma. Their specific antigens are unknown. Sequencing used immunoSEQ multiplex PCR; TCRdb keeps in-frame clones, though not all of them. The sample lists under 150,000 clones, 75% to 90% occurring once. As to time point: week 11, during vaccination. Doses of 300 ug of mutant IDH1 20-mer peptide were given with topical imiquimod. The sequencing here drew on PBMCs, taken from a glioma patient whose treatment included an IDH1 peptide vaccine. All receptors derive from a woman between 45 and 60 years old with glioma.

The genes are TRBV27 and TRBJ2-7; D might be TRBD1 (6 bases). The germline V gene has CDR1 MNHEY and CDR2 SMNVEV (reference sequence). V was trimmed by 2 bases and J by 2 bases, leaving 10 bases between them. The CDR3 has 14 amino acids. The chain's CDR3 is CASSLGTGPYEQYF. The CDR3 nucleotides read TGTGCCAGCAGTTTAGGTACAGGGCCCTACGAGCAGTACTTC.

The rearrangement uses TRBV5-1 and TRBJ2-3; D remains ambiguous. Trimming stripped 0 bases from V and 2 bases from J, with 10 bases between. The CDR3 spans 15 residues. In germline, CDR1 is SGHRS, CDR2 YFSETQ. In DNA, the CDR3 is TGCGCCAGCAGCTTGGAAGGGTACTCCACAGATACGCAGTATTTT. It yields the protein CASSLEGYSTDTQYF.

The chain couples TRBV19 to TRBJ1-2; 7 bases align to TRBD1. The trim removed 4 bases at V and 2 bases at J, leaving 7 bases unmatched. The CDR3 runs 15 residues. CDR1 is LNHDA, CDR2 SQIVND, per germline (reference sequence). This CDR3 reads CASSTRQGGNYGYTF. In nucleotides, the CDR3 is TGTGCCAGTAGTACTCGACAGGGAGGAAACTATGGCTACACCTTC.

The chain joins TRBV7-9 to TRBJ2-3; D is perhaps TRBD1 (6 bases). This CDR3 has 17 amino acids. Germline values: CDR1 SEHNR, CDR2 FQNEAQ (reference sequence). V lost 1 base and J lost 0, with 14 bases in between. The CDR3 protein is CASSLELMDSSTDTQYF. In DNA, the CDR3 is TGTGCCAGCAGCTTAGAATTGATGGACAGTAGCACAGATACGCAGTATTTT. Together with reference TRBV7-9 and TRBJ2-3, the CDR3 gives the full variable domain: DTGVSQNPRHKITKRGQNVTFRCDPISEHNRLYWYRQTLGQGPEFLTYFQNEAQLEKSRLLSDRFSAERPKGSFSTLEIQRTEQGDSAMYLCASSLELMDSSTDTQYFGPGTRLTVL.